Shown below are 17 T cell receptor beta chains from a single sample sequenced in a study of blood T cell repertoires in COVID-19. Repertoires were generated with immunoSEQ multiplex PCR, while TCRdb's copy carries only in-frame clones and drops some. This sample has 100,000 to 150,000 clones, with around 86% found just once. Material for sequencing was peripheral blood. These receptors were collected from a man aged 40-49 years with active or convalescent COVID-19.

The chain has TRBV21-1 and TRBJ2-7; the table's D gene call, TRBD1, was not cross checked with the DNA. TRBV21-1 is tagged as a pseudogene. This CDR3 region has 13 residues. The CDR3: CASRTGGAYEQYF. CDR3 bases: TGTGCCAGCAGAACAGGGGGGGCCTACGAGCAGTACTTC.

V usage is TRBV23-1 and J usage is TRBJ2-5; TRBD1 matches at 7 bases. Being an ORF, TRBV23-1 has a function that is uncertain. The CDR3 has 14 amino acids. V lost 2 bases to trimming and J lost 2 bases; unmatched junction nucleotides: 2. The CDR3 nucleotides are TGCGCCAGCAGTCAAACAGGGGTACAAGAGACCCAGTACTTC. Amino acids: CASSQTGVQETQYF.

This clone was seen only once. The chain employs TRBV7-7 and TRBJ2-5, with 8 positions matching TRBD1. In germline, CDR1 is SSHAT, CDR2 FNYEAQ (reference sequence). CDR3 length: 14 residues. Trimming at V came to 4 bases and at J to 4 bases, leaving 5 bases not matched to a gene. CDR3 DNA: TGTGCCAGCAGCTCCACCACAGGGGGAGAGACCCAGTACTTC. It translates to CASSSTTGGETQYF. Combining the CDR3 with reference TRBV7-7 and TRBJ2-5 gives the whole variable domain GAGVSQSPRYKVTKRGQDVTLRCDPISSHATLYWYQQALGQGPEFLTYFNYEAQPDKSGLPSDRFSAERPEGSISTLTIQRTEQRDSAMYRCASSSTTGGETQYFGPGTRLLVL.

The chain couples TRBV13 to TRBJ2-5, with 10 nucleotides matching TRBD2. The CDR3 sequence is 13 residues long. Germline loops: CDR1 PRHDT, CDR2 FYEKMQ (reference sequence). J lost 7 bases, V lost 8 bases, and 7 bases had no gene match. This CDR3 is CASSSGGLGTQYF. CDR3 in DNA: TGTGCCAGCTCTAGCGGGGGCCTTGGGACCCAGTACTTC.

This chain joins TRBV28 and TRBJ1-2; a possible D gene is TRBD1 (5 bases). The CDR3 totals 12 residues. The V and J ends lost 2 bases and 5 bases respectively, with 6 bases between them. Germline V gives CDR1 MDHEN, CDR2 SYDVKM. CDR3 sequence reads: CASSLKGYGYTF. The DNA for the CDR3 is TGTGCCAGCAGTTTAAAGGGGTATGGCTACACCTTC.

The chain has TRBV6-1 and TRBJ1-1, with a possible D match to TRBD1 (5 bases). The ends were cut back, 2 bases at V and 6 bases at J, with 10 bases in the middle. This CDR3 region has 13 residues. CDR1 and CDR2 (germline): MNHNS, SASEGT. The CDR3 is CASSEWGGAEAFF. The CDR3 nucleotides are TGTGCCAGCAGTGAATGGGGGGGTGCTGAAGCTTTCTTT.

This clone appeared once. DNA of the CDR3: TGCGCCAGCAGCCGGGACAGGAGCTCTGGAAACACCATATATTTT. Its protein product is CASSRDRSSGNTIYF. The rearrangement uses TRBV5-1 and TRBJ1-3; 8 nucleotides align to TRBD1. V dropped 4 bases and J dropped 0; count of bases not matched to a gene: 3. In germline, CDR1 is SGHRS, CDR2 YFSETQ. The CDR3 has 15 residues.

The chain recombines TRBV5-1 with TRBJ2-5; no firm D call. This CDR3 comprises 14 residues. Trimming removed 2 bases from V and 1 base from J, with 9 bases in between. Germline V lookup: CDR1 SGHRS, CDR2 YFSETQ. The CDR3 protein is CASSLAPLQETQYF. The DNA of the CDR3 is TGCGCCAGCAGCTTAGCACCCCTCCAAGAGACCCAGTACTTC.

The chain has TRBV27 and TRBJ2-2; 8 bases fit TRBD1. The CDR3 is 14 residues long. The germline V gene encodes CDR1 MNHEY and CDR2 SMNVEV (reference sequence). Trimming at V came to 5 bases and at J to 4 bases, leaving 3 bases not matched to a gene. The CDR3 coding sequence is TGTGCCAGCAGTCCACAGGGGGGCACCGGGGAGCTGTTTTTT. The encoded protein is CASSPQGGTGELFF.

This clone came up once. The chain combines TRBV5-1 with TRBJ2-7, with 10 bases lining up with TRBD1. J gave up 4 bases and V 1 base, and 5 bases lay outside the gene matches. The CDR3 is 15 residues long. Germline assignment: CDR1 SGHRS and CDR2 YFSETQ. CDR3: CASSLPGTGEYEQYF. The DNA for the CDR3 is TGCGCCAGCAGCTTGCCCGGGACAGGGGAGTACGAGCAGTACTTC.

This chain links TRBV7-8 with TRBJ2-3; the match to TRBD2 covers 8 bases. The J segment lost 6 bases and the V segment lost 8 bases, leaving 7 bases of the junction unmatched. CDR3 length: 13 amino acids. CDR1 and CDR2 (germline): SGHVS, FQNEAQ. CDR3 amino acids: CASSGLGRDTQYF. Written as DNA, the CDR3 is TGTGCCAGCTCGGGACTAGGGAGGGATACGCAGTATTTT.

V is TRBV3-1 (or the pseudogene TRBV3-2) and J is TRBJ2-7, with a tentative D call TRBD1 (5 bases). The germline CDR1 and CDR2 sequences are LGHDT and YNNKEL (reference sequence). V lost 6 bases to trimming and J lost 3 bases, with 9 bases between them. CDR3 length equals 12 residues. CDR3 coding DNA: TGTGCCAGCAGGATAGACAGCTACGAGCAGTACTTC. It codes for CASRIDSYEQYF.

In its sample, this clone was seen once. V gene TRBV6-5 combines with J gene TRBJ2-3, with D unresolved. CDR1 MNHEY and CDR2 SVGAGI come from the germline V gene. Trimming shortened V by 5 bases and J by 5 bases, and 14 bases separated the two germline ends. The CDR3 runs to 14 residues. CDR3 amino acids: CASSPVFPRDTQYF. In nucleotides, the CDR3 is TGTGCCAGCAGTCCCGTGTTCCCGAGAGATACGCAGTATTTT.

This clone was observed once. The J gene is TRBJ2-1, the V gene TRBV4-2; D gene ambiguous. Germline loops: CDR1 LGHNA, CDR2 YNFKEQ. The V gene lost 1 base and the J gene lost 4 bases, with 11 bases spanning the gap. The CDR3 sequence is 15 residues long. In DNA form, the CDR3 reads TGTGCCAGCAGCCAAGCGGGTAATAGTTACAATGAGCAGTTCTTC. Encoded protein: CASSQAGNSYNEQFF.

The V call is TRBV6-6, the J call TRBJ2-7; 9 bases line up with TRBD1. CDR1 MNHNY and CDR2 SVGAGI come from the germline V gene (reference sequence). V trimming: 5 bases; J trimming: 4 bases; junction bases outside the gene matches: 9. This CDR3 spans 15 amino acids. The CDR3 DNA follows: TGTGCCAGCAGTCCCGGACAGGGGAGAGGGTACGAGCAGTACTTC. Translated: CASSPGQGRGYEQYF.

The rearrangement uses TRBV30 and TRBJ2-6; possibly TRBD1 for D (6 bases). V gave up 7 bases and J gave up 0 bases, with 22 bases separating them. This CDR3 is built from 18 residues. CDR1 and CDR2 from the germline V gene are GTSNPN and SVGIG (reference sequence). The CDR3 loop reads CAYATGPNTGSGANVLTF. As DNA, the CDR3 is TGTGCCTATGCTACAGGGCCGAATACCGGCTCTGGGGCCAACGTCCTGACTTTC.

This rearrangement joins TRBV7-9 to TRBJ1-4; no reliable D call. Germline V gene data show CDR1 as SEHNR and CDR2 as FQNEAQ (reference sequence). The CDR3 has 17 residues. V lost 3 bases to trimming and J lost 0 bases, with 14 bases between them. CDR3 sequence (DNA): TGTGCCAGCAGCTTTCTTGACAACACCTCAACTAATGAAAAACTGTTTTTT. This translates into CASSFLDNTSTNEKLFF.